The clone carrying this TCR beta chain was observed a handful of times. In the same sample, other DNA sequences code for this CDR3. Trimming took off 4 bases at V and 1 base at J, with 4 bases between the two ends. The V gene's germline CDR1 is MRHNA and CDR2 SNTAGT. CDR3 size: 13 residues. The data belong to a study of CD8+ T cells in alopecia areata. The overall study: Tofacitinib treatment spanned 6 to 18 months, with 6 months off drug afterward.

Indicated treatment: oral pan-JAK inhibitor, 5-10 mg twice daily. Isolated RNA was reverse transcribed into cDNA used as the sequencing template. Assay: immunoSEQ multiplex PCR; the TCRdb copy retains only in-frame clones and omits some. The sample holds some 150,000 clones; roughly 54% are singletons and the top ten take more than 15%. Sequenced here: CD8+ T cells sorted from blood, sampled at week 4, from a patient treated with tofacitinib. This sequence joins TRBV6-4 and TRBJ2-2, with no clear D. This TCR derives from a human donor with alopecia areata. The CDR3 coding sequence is TGTGCCAGCAGTGCAGGGAACACCGGGGAGCTGTTTTTT. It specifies CASSAGNTGELFF.